These 9 T cell receptor beta chains came from one sample sequenced in a study of T cells after yellow fever vaccination (dated by TCRdb to about 2019). This specimen's treatment or condition label, per the study, means: live attenuated yellow fever vaccine strain. Library preparation used 5' RACE. The sequencer was an Illumina NovaSeq 6000. Clones were called with MiXCR by TCRdb after fastp trimmed the public reads at Q25, and only in-frame beta chains were retained. All rows with the same CDR3 protein become a single entry with the most common DNA and genes. In all, the sample holds under 400,000 distinct CDR3 sequences, and approximately 12% of those were seen once. 2.5% to 4% of the sample is held by the ten biggest clonotypes. The sample consisted of CD4+ T cells sorted from PBMCs, taken 15 days after the yellow fever booster vaccination. Every receptor here comes from a man aged 18 to 30 who received the YFV17D yellow fever vaccine.

This clonotype has only a few counts. The chain links TRBV7-8 to TRBJ2-5, with TRBD1 as a possible D gene (6 bases). The CDR3 sequence is 15 residues long. The V and J ends lost 3 bases and 3 bases respectively, with 14 bases between them. Germline CDR1 and CDR2: SGHVS and FQNEAQ. This CDR3 is CASSLGARPEETQYF. The DNA of the CDR3 is TGTGCCAGCAGCTTGGGGGCCAGGCCCGAAGAGACCCAGTACTTC.

In this sample, this clonotype turned up a few times. V and J are TRBV7-9 and TRBJ1-6; D is undetermined. V lost 3 bases, J lost 10 bases, and 10 bases lay in between. The germline V gene has CDR1 SEHNR and CDR2 FQNEAQ (reference sequence). The CDR3 has 13 residues. The CDR3 region is CASSLAPGSPLHF. The CDR3 DNA follows: TGTGCCAGCAGCTTGGCCCCGGGGTCACCCCTCCACTTT.

This sequence joins TRBV4-1 and TRBJ2-3, with 9 nucleotides matching TRBD2. The length of the CDR3 is 20 residues. Germline V gives CDR1 MGHRA, CDR2 YSYEKL. V trimming: 3 bases; J trimming: 0 bases; junction bases outside the gene matches: 16. DNA of the CDR3: TGCGCCAGCAGCCACCGGGGAGCGGGGGGTGTCTTGGGTAGCACAGATACGCAGTATTTT. Its translation: CASSHRGAGGVLGSTDTQYF.

The chain recombines TRBV5-1 with TRBJ1-4, with 10 bases lining up with TRBD1. Trimming removed 3 bases from V and 6 bases from J; junction bases left unmatched: 2. CDR3 length: 14 residues. The V gene's germline CDR1 is SGHRS and CDR2 YFSETQ. The CDR3 loop is CASSSGTGDEKLFF. The CDR3 coding sequence is TGCGCCAGCAGCTCCGGGACAGGGGATGAAAAACTGTTTTTT.

This clonotype was seen a handful of times. The J gene is TRBJ1-2, the V gene TRBV30; D possibly corresponds to TRBD1 (5 bases). The CDR3 extends over 14 amino acids. Trimming took 0 bases from V and 4 from J, leaving 12 bases between them. Germline-derived CDR1 and CDR2 are GTSNPN and SVGIG (reference sequence). CDR3 in amino acids: CAWSVQAQPYGYTF. In nucleotides, the CDR3 is TGTGCCTGGAGTGTACAGGCACAGCCCTATGGCTACACCTTC.

Only a few counts were recorded for this clonotype. The V call is TRBV25-1, the J call TRBJ2-3; no reliable D call. The CDR3 has 17 amino acids. The V end was cut by 2 bases, the J end by 2 bases, with 17 bases between. Germline assignment: CDR1 MGHDK and CDR2 SYGVNS. In nucleotides, the CDR3 is TGTGCCAGCAGTGAACCCCCCCTAAGGGAAAACACAGATACGCAGTATTTT. This codes for CASSEPPLRENTDTQYF.

This clonotype was counted many times. The chain uses TRBV29-1 and TRBJ2-7, with D perhaps TRBD2 (5 bases). V was pared by 3 bases and J by 6 bases, with 12 bases between. The germline V gene encodes CDR1 SQVTM and CDR2 ANQGSEA. The CDR3 spans 12 residues. CDR3 in DNA: TGCAGCGTTGACGGGATCCTTTTCGAGCAGTACTTC. It translates to CSVDGILFEQYF.

This clonotype was seen repeatedly, ten times or more. V and J are TRBV12-3 or TRBV12-4 and TRBJ2-3; a weak D match, TRBD2 (5 bases). V was trimmed by 5 bases and J by 2 bases, leaving 11 bases between them. The CDR3 length is 14 residues. The CDR3 loop reads CASSQDYNTDTQYF. CDR3 bases: TGTGCCAGCAGTCAAGACTATAACACAGATACGCAGTATTTT.

This rearrangement joins TRBV23-1 to TRBJ2-2; the match to TRBD2 covers 8 bases. TRBV23-1 qualifies as an ORF whose function is uncertain. This CDR3 contains 15 residues. V shed 4 bases and J 7 bases; nucleotides not matched to a gene: 8. The CDR3 coding sequence is TGCGCCAGCAGTCGTGCGGGGGGCGAAGACGGGGAGCTGTTTTTT. Protein sequence: CASSRAGGEDGELFF.